This entry describes one T cell receptor (beta chain). What antigen it recognizes has not been identified. No base quality information exists; no much larger clone differs at one position. This sample is part of a study (dated by TCRdb to about 2016). For context, the study as a whole: The study investigated the origins of HIV persistence in individuals who naturally controlled HIV infection.

Per the germline V gene, KGHDR is the CDR1 and SFDVKD is the CDR2. Spanning cysteine to phenylalanine, the CDR3 consists of 17 amino acids. The read is trimmed to its CDR3 DNA, 51 bases read in frame from base 1. V drops 4 bases and J drops 4 bases, leaving 18 bases in between. Library preparation employed 5' RACE. For sequencing, an Illumina HiSeq 2000 was employed. TCRdb's own reprocessing of the public reads used fastp at Q25 and MiXCR and kept productive beta chains. For every CDR3 protein sequence, its rows merge into one entry that carries the most common genes and DNA. In this sample the table shows approximately 460 distinct CDR3 sequences, over 20% of which occur a single time. The ten largest clones represent roughly 18% of the sample.

The sequence links TRBV24-1 to TRBJ1-4; no D gene is confidently identified. The sequence derives from a female donor with HIV. The sample was central memory T cells from blood PBMCs. The sample's cell subset or site label is to be understood as: central memory CD4+ T cells. For the CDR3, the sequence is CATSDPSQAPNNEKLFF. The DNA sequence is given as TGTGCCACCAGTGACCCCTCCCAGGCCCCGAATAATGAAAAACTGTTTTTT.